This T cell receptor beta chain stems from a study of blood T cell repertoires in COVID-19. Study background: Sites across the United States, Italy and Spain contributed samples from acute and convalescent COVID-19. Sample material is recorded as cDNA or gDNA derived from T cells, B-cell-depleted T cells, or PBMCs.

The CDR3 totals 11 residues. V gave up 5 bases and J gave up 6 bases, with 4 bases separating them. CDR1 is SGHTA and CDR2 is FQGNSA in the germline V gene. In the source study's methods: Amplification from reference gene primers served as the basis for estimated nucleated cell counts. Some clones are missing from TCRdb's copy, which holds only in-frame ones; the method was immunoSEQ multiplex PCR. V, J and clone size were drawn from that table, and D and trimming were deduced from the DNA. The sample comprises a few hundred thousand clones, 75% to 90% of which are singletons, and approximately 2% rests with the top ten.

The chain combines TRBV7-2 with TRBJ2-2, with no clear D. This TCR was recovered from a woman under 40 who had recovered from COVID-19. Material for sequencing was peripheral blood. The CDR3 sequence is CASSPPGELFF. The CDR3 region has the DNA TGTGCCAGCAGCCCTCCCGGGGAGCTGTTTTTT.